Following are 21 T cell receptor beta chains from one sample sequenced in a study of regulatory T cells in long-lasting Graves disease. The time point was: newly diagnosed GD, antithyroid drugs for less than 3 months. The TCR library used RNA extracted from PBMCs. With iRepertoire HTBI primers and Arm-PCR of CDR3 regions, TCR beta libraries were built. A single record per CDR3 protein comes from TCRdb applying MiXCR to the multiplex PCR reads. The sample shows about 540,000 distinct CDR3 sequences, roughly 13% of them seen only once. The sample was also reused in another study, on T cells in Graves' hyperthyroidism and ophthalmopathy.

The sequenced sample was peripheral blood mononuclear cells (PBMCs), obtained at new diagnosis, from a patient treated with antithyroid drugs. Receptor source: a man aged 30 to 39 with Graves disease.

This sequence joins TRBV11-2 and TRBJ2-2; 10 nucleotides agree with TRBD2. This CDR3 spans 16 amino acids. The germline V gene has CDR1 SGHAT and CDR2 FQNNGV. The ends lost 7 bases at V and 6 bases at J; junction bases unmatched: 11. CDR3: CASIRFALAGAGELFF. CDR3 DNA: TGTGCCAGCATCAGATTCGCCCTAGCGGGAGCCGGGGAGCTGTTTTTT.

Comment on this clonotype: A much larger clone lies one base from this, so it may be a read error. The chain joins TRBV7-9 to TRBJ2-1; weak D call: TRBD1 (5 bases). Germline assignment: CDR1 SEHNR and CDR2 FQNEAQ (reference sequence). Between the trimmed V and J ends, which lost 1 base and 9 bases, there was a span of 13 bases. The CDR3 extends over 14 amino acids. The CDR3 loop reads CASSLGRELVEQFF. The CDR3 DNA follows: TGTGCCAGCAGCTTAGGCAGGGAACTGGTTGAGCAGTTCTTC.

The chain links TRBV27 to TRBJ2-3; a weak D match, TRBD2 (5 bases). Trimming shortened V by 5 bases and J by 4 bases, and 16 bases separated the two germline ends. The germline CDR1 and CDR2 sequences are MNHEY and SMNVEV (reference sequence). The CDR3 length is 15 residues. In nucleotides, the CDR3 is TGTGCCAGCAGTCAACTAGGAGTAGATCCAGATACGCAGTATTTT. Residues: CASSQLGVDPDTQYF.

This clonotype was detected many times. The gene calls are TRBV13 and TRBJ2-1; 9 nucleotides align to TRBD2. The CDR3 is 16 residues long. The V gene's germline CDR1 is PRHDT and CDR2 FYEKMQ (reference sequence). After removal of 4 bases from V and 4 bases from J, the junction contained 8 bases not matched to a gene. This CDR3 is CASSSPGTSQYNEQFF. The CDR3 DNA reads TGTGCCAGCAGCTCCCCCGGGACTAGCCAGTACAATGAGCAGTTCTTC.

This clonotype was recorded a few times. The chain links TRBV5-1 to TRBJ2-5; TRBD1 matches 7 bases. CDR3 length: 17 amino acids. Germline CDR1 is SGHRS and CDR2 is YFSETQ. Unmatched junction bases numbered 13, after V lost 0 bases and J lost 5 bases. CDR3 loop: CASSLGSFTGAGETQYF. In DNA, the CDR3 is TGCGCCAGCAGCTTGGGGAGTTTTACAGGGGCCGGGGAGACCCAGTACTTC.

Many counts were recorded for this clonotype. This chain joins TRBV6-5 and TRBJ2-5; D not certain. The CDR3 totals 16 residues. Between the trimmed V and J ends, which lost 2 bases and 0 bases, there was a span of 13 bases. Germline values: CDR1 MNHEY, CDR2 SVGAGI. Here the CDR3 reads CASSYRSRPYQETQYF. The CDR3 nucleotides read TGTGCCAGCAGTTACCGTAGCAGACCGTACCAAGAGACCCAGTACTTC.

The rearrangement links TRBV19 to TRBJ2-7; the match to TRBD2 covers 8 bases. The germline V gene has CDR1 LNHDA and CDR2 SQIVND (reference sequence). Trimming at V came to 4 bases and at J to 3 bases, leaving 5 bases not matched to a gene. The CDR3 length is 14 residues. The CDR3 is CASSSSGTLYEQYF. The DNA of the CDR3 is TGTGCCAGTAGTAGTAGCGGGACCCTCTACGAGCAGTACTTC. Based on the CDR3 plus reference TRBV19 and TRBJ2-7, the full variable domain is DGGITQSPKYLFRKEGQNVTLSCEQNLNHDAMYWYRQDPGQGLRLIYYSQIVNDFQKGDIAEGYSVSREKKESFPLTVTSAQKNPTAFYLCASSSSGTLYEQYFGPGTRLTVT.

Comment on this clonotype: Germline and junction disagree at one end, which may indicate a read error. This chain uses TRBV5-1 with TRBJ2-7; D is uncertain. Germline V gives CDR1 SGHRS, CDR2 YFSETQ. This CDR3 region has 11 residues. The DNA of the CDR3 is TGCACCAGCAGCTTGGAACAGAAAAAGTACTTC. Its protein is CTSSLEQKKYF.

Of note for this clonotype: This clone may be a read error of a much larger clone one base away. The chain links TRBV29-1 to TRBJ1-6, with D uncertain. The V end lost 4 bases, the J end lost 6 bases, and 16 bases lay between the germline ends. CDR1 is SQVTM and CDR2 is ANQGSEA in the germline V gene. The CDR3 is 15 amino acids. For the CDR3, the DNA is TGCAGCGTTGGGAGCAGCCGACCTCCTAATTCACCCCTCCACTTT. Protein product: CSVGSSRPPNSPLHF.

The chain employs TRBV12-3 or TRBV12-4 and TRBJ2-5; no clear D gene. V lost 7 bases, J lost 0 bases, and 9 bases lay in between. CDR3 length: 13 residues. CDR3 loop: CASNSRDQETQYF. For the CDR3, the DNA is TGTGCCAGCAATAGTAGGGACCAAGAGACCCAGTACTTC.

In this sample, this clonotype turned up a few times. This chain uses TRBV6-1 with TRBJ1-4; tentatively, D is TRBD1 (5 bases). Germline CDR1 and CDR2: MNHNS and SASEGT. V lost 5 bases and J 2 bases, leaving 12 bases between the germline ends. The CDR3 totals 15 residues. The CDR3 reads CASSRDWGTNEKLFF. CDR3 bases: TGTGCCAGCAGTAGAGATTGGGGGACTAATGAAAAACTGTTTTTT.

The table lists this clonotype with many counts. The J gene is TRBJ2-3, the V gene TRBV7-9; D is uncertain. Germline V gene lookup returns CDR1 SEHNR and CDR2 FQNEAQ (reference sequence). V was shortened by 4 bases and J by 2 bases, with 16 bases between the two germline ends. The CDR3 is 16 amino acids. CDR3 nucleotides: TGTGCCAGCAGCTCCCCGGTTAGGGTACACACAGATACGCAGTATTTT. Its protein is CASSSPVRVHTDTQYF.

The chain combines TRBV9 with TRBJ2-3; D possibly uses TRBD1 or TRBD2 (5 bases each). The CDR3 extends over 14 amino acids. Germline V gene lookup returns CDR1 SGDLS and CDR2 YYNGEE. Deletions cut 0 bases from V and 4 bases from J, with 9 bases between. CDR3 coding DNA: TGTGCCAGCAGCGTAGGGGGCGGGTCAGATACGCAGTATTTT. This translates into CASSVGGGSDTQYF.

In this sample, this clonotype turned up many times. The chain employs TRBV5-1 and TRBJ1-1, with D unclear. The CDR3 is 16 residues long. Trimming left V 1 base short and J 3 bases short, with 16 bases between. The germline CDR1 and CDR2 sequences are SGHRS and YFSETQ. The CDR3 coding sequence is TGCGCCAGCAGCTTGCGGGGAGGGAGTCCAGACACTGAAGCTTTCTTT. This sequence encodes CASSLRGGSPDTEAFF.

This clonotype was seen at least ten times. V gene TRBV12-3 or TRBV12-4 combines with J gene TRBJ2-1, with TRBD2 identical over 13 bases. CDR3 size: 16 residues. Unmatched junction bases numbered 9, after V lost 4 bases and J lost 9 bases. The CDR3 coding sequence is TGTGCCAGCAGTTCTCCCGGGACTAGCGGGACAATTGAGCAGTTCTTC. This encodes CASSSPGTSGTIEQFF.

Regarding this clonotype: This may arise from a read error, as a much more abundant clone is one base away. V is TRBV29-1 and J is TRBJ1-5; no definite D call. Germline values: CDR1 SQVTM, CDR2 ANQGSEA. The CDR3 sequence is 15 residues long. Trimming took off 7 bases at V and 6 bases at J, with 22 bases between the two ends. The CDR3 spells CSAGGGVDPSQPQHF. The CDR3 nucleotides read TGCAGCGCTGGCGGTGGGGTCGACCCGAGTCAGCCCCAGCATTTT.

This clonotype was observed many times. This chain joins TRBV20-1 and TRBJ2-7; 10 bases align to TRBD2. The germline CDR1 and CDR2 sequences are DFQATT and SNEGSKA (reference sequence). The CDR3 is 15 residues long. Trimming took 2 bases from V and 0 from J; bases not matched to a gene: 4. In DNA, the CDR3 is TGCAGTGCTAGACCAACTAGCGGGAACTCCTACGAGCAGTACTTC. Protein sequence: CSARPTSGNSYEQYF.

In this sample, this clonotype turned up once. The chain couples TRBV6-5 to TRBJ2-5, with TRBD1 matching 10 bases. With 2 bases clipped from V and 4 bases from J, the junction kept 7 bases outside the gene matches. The CDR3 consists of 16 residues. The V gene's germline CDR1 is MNHEY and CDR2 SVGAGI. This chain's CDR3 is CASSYRDRGVGETQYF. CDR3 sequence (DNA): TGTGCCAGCAGTTACAGGGACAGGGGAGTCGGAGAGACCCAGTACTTC.

This clonotype has a handful of counts. The chain employs TRBV20-1 and TRBJ2-1; D unresolved. Germline lookup yields CDR1 DFQATT and CDR2 SNEGSKA (reference sequence). The V gene lost 6 bases and the J gene lost 9 bases, with 15 bases spanning the gap. The CDR3 consists of 12 residues. The CDR3 loop is CSAPGSRREQFF. CDR3 DNA sequence: TGCAGTGCACCTGGATCTAGACGTGAGCAGTTCTTC.

Comment on this clonotype: A much larger clone is a single base away; this may be a read error. The chain links TRBV3-1 to TRBJ2-5; TRBD1 or TRBD2 may be the D gene (5 bases each). Germline CDR1 is LGHDT and CDR2 is YNNKEL (reference sequence). V was clipped by 3 bases and J by 7 bases, with 15 bases between them. The CDR3 is made up of 14 amino acids. The chain's CDR3 is CASSQREGKVTQYF. The DNA of the CDR3 is TGTGCCAGCAGCCAGAGAGAGGGGAAAGTGACCCAGTACTTC.

The rearrangement joins TRBV5-1 to TRBJ1-1; 7 bases line up with TRBD1. CDR1 is SGHRS, CDR2 YFSETQ, per germline. V was pared by 5 bases and J by 2 bases, with 6 bases of the junction left unmatched. This CDR3 comprises 14 residues. The CDR3 spells CASRIGTDNTEAFF. The CDR3 DNA reads as TGCGCCAGCAGGATTGGGACAGATAACACTGAAGCTTTCTTT.